The rows below give T cell receptor beta chains drawn from one sample of a study of identical twins. TCRdb redid the calling of the 5' RACE reads with MiXCR, one entry per CDR3 protein. This sample has 550,000 to 700,000 distinct CDR3 sequences; less than 25% occur once, and the top ten carry roughly 4%. In addition, the sample was reused for a study of T cells expressing NK-cell markers.

Input material: PBMCs. The receptors derive from a woman aged 18-29 years in good health. Both conserved end residues are part of each CDR3. The order of the fields is clone size, J gene, V gene, CDR3 length, D gene, CDR3 DNA, CDR3 protein. A D gene is named only where the DNA matches it firmly. Clone size appears in some rows only: once, few, many, or a class for an expanded clone.

size: -; J: TRBJ2-1; V: TRBV20-1; length: 14; D: -; DNA: TGCAGTGCAAGGGATTGGGGGAGTATTAATGAGCAGTTCTTC; CDR3: CSARDWGSINEQFF
size: -; J: TRBJ2-3; V: TRBV7-8; length: 16; D: -; DNA: TGTGCCAGCAGCTCAGCAGACGTAGTTTCGTTGGGTACGCAGTATTTT; CDR3: CASSSADVVSLGTQYF
size: -; J: TRBJ2-1; V: TRBV11-2; length: 14; D: -; DNA: TGTGCCAGCAGCGCTAGGGGACTCTATAATGAGCAGTTCTTC; CDR3: CASSARGLYNEQFF
size: -; J: TRBJ2-7; V: TRBV27; length: 13; D: -; DNA: TGTGCCAGCAGCACAATTAAGGGGTGGGAGCAGTACTTC; CDR3: CASSTIKGWEQYF
size: -; J: TRBJ2-5; V: TRBV6-1; length: 16; D: TRBD2; DNA: TGTGCCAGCAGTGCCCTGACTAGCGGGAGGGGGAAGACCCAGTACTTC; CDR3: CASSALTSGRGKTQYF
size: -; J: TRBJ2-5; V: TRBV5-1; length: 17; D: -; DNA: TGCGCCAGCAGCTCGATGGGTGCGGGAACTTCCCAAGAGACCCAGTACTTC; CDR3: CASSSMGAGTSQETQYF
size: -; J: TRBJ2-3; V: TRBV7-2; length: 13; D: -; DNA: TGTGCCAGCAGCCCGGAAGCTGCAGATACGCAGTATTTT; CDR3: CASSPEAADTQYF
size: -; J: TRBJ2-7; V: TRBV2; length: 12; D: -; DNA: TGTGCCAGCAGTGAAGCCAGGATCGAGCAGTACTTC; CDR3: CASSEARIEQYF
size: -; J: TRBJ1-5; V: TRBV6-1; length: 14; D: -; DNA: TGTGCCAGCAGCCCAGACAGCCTTTGGCAGCCCCAGCATTTT; CDR3: CASSPDSLWQPQHF
size: many; J: TRBJ2-5; V: TRBV29-1; length: 12; D: -; DNA: TGCAGCGTTCTCGGGGCTGAAGAGACCCAGTACTTC; CDR3: CSVLGAEETQYF
size: few; J: TRBJ2-5; V: TRBV5-1; length: 13; D: -; DNA: TGCGCCAGCATCGACAGTGGGGTTGAGACCCAGTACTTC; CDR3: CASIDSGVETQYF
size: -; J: TRBJ2-7; V: TRBV30; length: 13; D: -; DNA: TGTGCCTGGAGTGGACAGCCGAACTACGAGCAGTACTTC; CDR3: CAWSGQPNYEQYF
size: few; J: TRBJ2-1; V: TRBV7-9; length: 13; D: -; DNA: TGTGCCAGCACCAAATCCCCCTACAATGAGCAGTTCTTC; CDR3: CASTKSPYNEQFF
size: -; J: TRBJ2-5; V: TRBV28; length: 13; D: -; DNA: TGTGCCAGCAGTTTCCGCGAGTTAGAGACCCAGTACTTC; CDR3: CASSFRELETQYF
size: few; J: TRBJ1-5; V: TRBV19; length: 13; D: TRBD1; DNA: TGTGCCAGTAGTAAGGGACAGTATCAGCCCCAGCATTTT; CDR3: CASSKGQYQPQHF
size: -; J: TRBJ2-1; V: TRBV20-1; length: 15; D: TRBD2; DNA: TGCAGTGCTAGGGGGACTAGCGGGAGGGCGGGTGAGCAGTTCTTC; CDR3: CSARGTSGRAGEQFF
size: -; J: TRBJ2-7; V: TRBV20-1; length: 14; D: -; DNA: TGCAGTGCTAGCGGGCCGGGGGGCGACTACGAGCAGTACTTC; CDR3: CSASGPGGDYEQYF
size: -; J: TRBJ1-2; V: TRBV10-3; length: 14; D: -; DNA: TGTGCCATCAGTGAGTCGGGGGACCCGGGGGGCTACACCTTC; CDR3: CAISESGDPGGYTF
size: many; J: TRBJ1-2; V: TRBV6-2/TRBV6-3; length: 11; D: -; DNA: TGTGCCAGCAGTTACCCGGATGGCTACACCTTC; CDR3: CASSYPDGYTF
size: few; J: TRBJ2-6; V: TRBV5-1; length: 15; D: -; DNA: TGCGCCAGCAGATGGGATGGCTCTGGGGCCAACGTCCTGACTTTC; CDR3: CASRWDGSGANVLTF
size: few; J: TRBJ2-7; V: TRBV7-2; length: 14; D: TRBD1; DNA: TGTGCCAGCAGATTATGGACAGGGATTCAAGAGCAGTACTTC; CDR3: CASRLWTGIQEQYF
size: many; J: TRBJ2-1; V: TRBV29-1; length: 16; D: -; DNA: TGCAGCGTAAAAGGACGGGGGCCCATCTCCTACAATGAGCAGTTCTTC; CDR3: CSVKGRGPISYNEQFF
size: -; J: TRBJ2-2; V: TRBV11-2; length: 16; D: TRBD1; DNA: TGTGCCAGCAGCTCCCCGGACAGGGATGTTTCCGGGGAGCTGTTTTTT; CDR3: CASSSPDRDVSGELFF
size: few; J: TRBJ2-1; V: TRBV10-3; length: 16; D: -; DNA: TGTGCCATCAGTGCCTATCCCACCGACAGTAACAATGAGCAGTTCTTC; CDR3: CAISAYPTDSNNEQFF
size: -; J: TRBJ1-2; V: TRBV3-1; length: 17; D: -; DNA: TGTGCCAGCAGCCTGAAATTAACTTACAGGGACGCGGATGGCTACACCTTC; CDR3: CASSLKLTYRDADGYTF
size: -; J: TRBJ2-3; V: TRBV6-2/TRBV6-3; length: 13; D: TRBD1; DNA: TGTGCCAGCAGTTATCAGACAGGGTCGACGCAGTATTTT; CDR3: CASSYQTGSTQYF
size: medium-sized; J: TRBJ1-2; V: TRBV20-1; length: 14; D: -; DNA: TGCAGTGCTAGTCAGGGACGGATGAACTATGGCTACACCTTC; CDR3: CSASQGRMNYGYTF
size: once; J: TRBJ2-3; V: TRBV5-1; length: 16; D: TRBD1; DNA: TGCGCCAGCAGCTTGGGACAGGGTGTTGGGGCAGATACGCAGTATTTT; CDR3: CASSLGQGVGADTQYF
size: -; J: TRBJ2-5; V: TRBV20-1; length: 15; D: -; DNA: TGCAGAGCTAGTGGGAAGGACGTCCTCTTGGAGACCCAGTACTTC; CDR3: CRASGKDVLLETQYF
size: -; J: TRBJ2-7; V: TRBV7-2; length: 11; D: -; DNA: TGTGCCAGCTCGGTAGGGGTCAAGCAGTACTTC; CDR3: CASSVGVKQYF
size: few; J: TRBJ2-1; V: TRBV15; length: 14; D: TRBD2; DNA: TGTGCCACCGGTAGCGGGAGGACCTCTAATGAGCAGTTCTTC; CDR3: CATGSGRTSNEQFF
size: -; J: TRBJ2-7; V: TRBV9; length: 14; D: -; DNA: TGTGCCAGCAGCCCCCGGACCCAAACCTACGAGCAGTACTTC; CDR3: CASSPRTQTYEQYF
size: many; J: TRBJ2-1; V: TRBV6-2/TRBV6-3; length: 15; D: TRBD2; DNA: TGTGCCAGCAGTCAAAGACTAGCGGGAGGCAATGAGCAGTTCTTC; CDR3: CASSQRLAGGNEQFF
size: few; J: TRBJ2-1; V: TRBV12-3/TRBV12-4; length: 15; D: -; DNA: TGTGCCAGCAGTCCACCATCACTAGCTTACAATGAGCAGTTCTTC; CDR3: CASSPPSLAYNEQFF
size: few; J: TRBJ2-4; V: TRBV11-2; length: 14; D: -; DNA: TGTGCCAGCAGCTCCGGACAGCCCGGTCCCCAATCGAACTTC; CDR3: CASSSGQPGPQSNF
size: few; J: TRBJ2-3; V: TRBV7-3; length: 15; D: TRBD2; DNA: TGTGCCAGCAGCGCGACTAGCGGGGGCACAGATACGCAGTATTTT; CDR3: CASSATSGGTDTQYF
size: many; J: TRBJ2-7; V: TRBV10-2; length: 12; D: -; DNA: TGCGCCAGCTCCCCGATTCTGAGGGAGCAGTACTTC; CDR3: CASSPILREQYF
size: -; J: TRBJ1-2; V: TRBV12-3/TRBV12-4; length: 14; D: -; DNA: TGTGCCAGCAGTTTAGCGCTAAAGATCGGTGGCTACACCTTC; CDR3: CASSLALKIGGYTF
size: -; J: TRBJ2-1; V: TRBV20-1; length: 16; D: TRBD2; DNA: TGCAGTGCACAGTTTTACCTTAGCGGGCCCCGGGTGGAGCAGTTCTTC; CDR3: CSAQFYLSGPRVEQFF
size: many; J: TRBJ2-7; V: TRBV10-3; length: 15; D: -; DNA: TGTGCCATCAGTGACGCTGCAGGGTCCTCCTACGAGCAGTACTTC; CDR3: CAISDAAGSSYEQYF
size: -; J: TRBJ2-5; V: TRBV3-1; length: 16; D: TRBD2; DNA: TGTGCCAGCAGCCAAGGCCGGGGACTAGCTATGGGGACCCAGTACTTC; CDR3: CASSQGRGLAMGTQYF
size: few; J: TRBJ2-7; V: TRBV20-1; length: 14; D: -; DNA: TGCAGTGCTAGGCGGGGCAGCTCAAACTACGAGCAGTACTTC; CDR3: CSARRGSSNYEQYF
size: -; J: TRBJ2-3; V: TRBV7-2; length: 15; D: TRBD2; DNA: TGTGCCAGCAGCTTTAGCGGGAGCGGGACAGATACGCAGTATTTT; CDR3: CASSFSGSGTDTQYF
size: few; J: TRBJ2-3; V: TRBV6-5; length: 14; D: -; DNA: TGTGCCAGCAGTTACTCAAAAGGTCAGACCGTTTGGTATTTT; CDR3: CASSYSKGQTVWYF
size: -; J: TRBJ2-3; V: TRBV6-6; length: 13; D: -; DNA: TGTGCCAGCTTCGGGGCCCCCACAGATACGCAGTATTTT; CDR3: CASFGAPTDTQYF
size: -; J: TRBJ2-3; V: TRBV10-3; length: 16; D: TRBD2; DNA: TGTGCCATCAGTGAGCGGACTAGCGGGAGCACAGATACGCAGTATTTT; CDR3: CAISERTSGSTDTQYF
size: few; J: TRBJ1-2; V: TRBV21-1; length: 15; D: -; DNA: TGTGCCAGCAGCAAATTTGCGGATTTCAACTATGGCTACACCTTC; CDR3: CASSKFADFNYGYTF
size: -; J: TRBJ1-1; V: TRBV5-6; length: 12; D: TRBD1; DNA: TGTGCCAGCAGCCCGTACAGGGGACAAGCTTTCTTT; CDR3: CASSPYRGQAFF
size: -; J: TRBJ1-2; V: TRBV29-1; length: 12; D: -; DNA: TGCAGCGTTTATTCGGACGCTGCTTTCTACACCTTC; CDR3: CSVYSDAAFYTF
size: many; J: TRBJ2-7; V: TRBV20-1; length: 13; D: TRBD1; DNA: TGCAGTGCTGGGGACGGACAGGGATGGGAGCAGTACTTC; CDR3: CSAGDGQGWEQYF
size: few; J: TRBJ2-2; V: TRBV9; length: 17; D: TRBD2; DNA: TGTGCCAGCAGCATAAGGACTAGCGGGACTAACACCGGGGAGCTGTTTTTT; CDR3: CASSIRTSGTNTGELFF
size: few; J: TRBJ2-1; V: TRBV9; length: 16; D: TRBD2; DNA: TGTGCCAGCAGCACCTCCCTAGCGGGAGAGGACAATGAGCAGTTCTTC; CDR3: CASSTSLAGEDNEQFF
size: few; J: TRBJ2-2; V: TRBV4-3; length: 17; D: TRBD2; DNA: TGCGCCAGCAGCCCTTCAACGGTAGCGGGTAACACCGGGGAGCTGTTTTTT; CDR3: CASSPSTVAGNTGELFF
size: few; J: TRBJ2-3; V: TRBV29-1; length: 11; D: -; DNA: TGCAGCTGGCAGCCCACAGATACGCAGTATTTT; CDR3: CSWQPTDTQYF
size: many; J: TRBJ2-3; V: TRBV20-1; length: 17; D: -; DNA: TGCAGTGCTAGAGATCGACTGTCCAGCACTAGCACAGATACGCAGTATTTT; CDR3: CSARDRLSSTSTDTQYF
size: many; J: TRBJ2-7; V: TRBV6-2/TRBV6-3; length: 13; D: TRBD1; DNA: TGTGCCGGCAAGAAGACAGGGACCTACGAGCAGTACTTC; CDR3: CAGKKTGTYEQYF
size: -; J: TRBJ2-1; V: TRBV15; length: 15; D: TRBD2; DNA: TGTGCCACCAGCGGTCGGGGGGGCTCCTACAATGAGCAGTTCTTC; CDR3: CATSGRGGSYNEQFF
size: -; J: TRBJ2-7; V: TRBV5-1; length: 15; D: -; DNA: TGCGCCAGCAGCTTGAGGAGTTCTACGGCGAGGGAGCAGTACTTC; CDR3: CASSLRSSTAREQYF